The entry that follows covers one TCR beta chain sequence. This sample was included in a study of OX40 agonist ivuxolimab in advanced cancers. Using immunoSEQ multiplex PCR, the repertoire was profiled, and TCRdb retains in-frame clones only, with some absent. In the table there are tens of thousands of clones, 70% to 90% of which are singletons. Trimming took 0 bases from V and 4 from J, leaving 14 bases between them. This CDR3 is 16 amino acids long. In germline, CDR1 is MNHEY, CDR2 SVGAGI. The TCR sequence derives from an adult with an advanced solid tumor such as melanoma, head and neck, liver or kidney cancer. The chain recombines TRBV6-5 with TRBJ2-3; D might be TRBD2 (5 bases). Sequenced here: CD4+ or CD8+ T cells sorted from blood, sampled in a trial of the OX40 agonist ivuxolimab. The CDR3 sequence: CASSYSTSGGPDTQYF. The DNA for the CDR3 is TGTGCCAGCAGTTACTCGACCAGCGGTGGGCCAGATACGCAGTATTTT.